Listed below are T cell receptor beta chains from one sample, sequenced in a study of blood T cell repertoires in COVID-19. Clones were sequenced by immunoSEQ multiplex PCR, and TCRdb holds only the in-frame ones, with some missing. The sample has just under 350,000 clones, about nine tenths seen once; the top ten hold about 6.7%. Material: peripheral blood. The receptors derive from a woman aged 70-85 years with COVID-19, enrolled during active disease. Each CDR3 is given with its conserved first and last residue. The D gene is left open where the match is weak. Where a row states a size, it is once, few, many or the class of an expanded clone; other rows omit it.

len,j_gene,d_gene,abundance,v_gene,CDR3nt,CDR3aa
17,TRBJ1-6,.,.,TRBV28,TGTGCCAGCAGTCCACTTGTATTCAGGGATGGTAATTCACCCCTCCACTTT,CASSPLVFRDGNSPLHF
15,TRBJ2-7,TRBD1,.,TRBV15,TGTGCCACCAGCATAGGGACAGGCGACCCCTACGAGCAGTACTTC,CATSIGTGDPYEQYF
16,TRBJ2-7,TRBD2,.,TRBV5-4,TGTGCCAGCAGCGCCCAAACTAGCGGGGGGGCAAGCGAGCAGTACTTC,CASSAQTSGGASEQYF
16,TRBJ2-3,.,.,TRBV6-5,TGTGCCAGCAGTTACAGTTGGTCTTACACCACAGATACGCAGTATTTT,CASSYSWSYTTDTQYF
15,TRBJ1-4,TRBD1,.,TRBV18,TGTGCCAGCTCACCAGCAGGGGGCAGGAGTGAAAAACTGTTTTTT,CASSPAGGRSEKLFF
15,TRBJ2-2,TRBD1,many,TRBV18,TGTGCCAGCTCACCAGGGACAGGGGATATCGGGGAGCTGTTTTTT,CASSPGTGDIGELFF
14,TRBJ2-7,.,.,TRBV11-2,TGTGCCAGCAGCGAAATAGGGGCCTGGTTGGAGCAGTACTTC,CASSEIGAWLEQYF
14,TRBJ2-7,.,.,TRBV9,TGTGCCAGCAGCGCAGGTAGTAATATCGACGAGCAGTACTTC,CASSAGSNIDEQYF
14,TRBJ2-1,TRBD2,.,TRBV28,TGTGCCAGCAGTCCGGGGGGGATGGGCAATGAGCAGTTCTTC,CASSPGGMGNEQFF
16,TRBJ2-7,.,.,TRBV21-1,TGTGCCAGCAGCAAAGAACTCTCAGGGACAAACTACGAGCAGTACTTC,CASSKELSGTNYEQYF
15,TRBJ1-4,.,.,TRBV2,TGTGCCAGCAAACTCACGGGGGCAACTAATGAAAAACTGTTTTTT,CASKLTGATNEKLFF
17,TRBJ1-6,.,.,TRBV7-9,TGTGCCAGCAGCTTAGCGTCCAGGGGTCTTGGTAATTCACCCCTCCACTTT,CASSLASRGLGNSPLHF
18,TRBJ2-7,TRBD2,.,TRBV7-2,TGTGCCAGCAGCTTAGCGCGAGGACTAGCGGAGAGCTCCTACGAGCAGTACTTC,CASSLARGLAESSYEQYF
13,TRBJ2-1,.,.,TRBV9,TGTGCCAGCGGGGGGAATAAATACAATGAGCAGTTCTTC,CASGGNKYNEQFF